This TCR beta chain was obtained from a study of shared clonotypes between healthy human individuals. General study points: Compared with clonotypes that all four donors shared, non-shared clonotypes had lower generation probabilities. The study found roughly 5% of naive CD4 clonotypes shared across several donors.

Data came from immunoSEQ multiplex PCR; TCRdb stores just in-frame clones and leaves some out. In the table there are a few million clones, more than 80% of which are singletons. Negatively enriched CD4+ T cells were divided by CD45RA into naive and memory. The length of the CDR3 is 13 residues. Trimming took 7 bases from V and 3 from J; bases not matched to a gene: 2. Germline values: CDR1 MNHEY, CDR2 SVGAGI. The sample holds one count of this clone. Its target is unknown. The sequenced material came from naive CD4+ T cells sorted from blood. As to subset: CD45RA+ positively selected. The source is a young man in good health. The chain combines TRBV6-5 with TRBJ1-3; 8 bases agree with TRBD1. The CDR3 loop is CASTRGHGNTIYF. In DNA form, the CDR3 reads TGTGCCAGCACCAGGGGGCATGGAAACACCATATATTTT.